The clone carrying this T cell receptor beta chain occurred once. Its antigen is undetermined. This sample was included in a study of a mutant IDH1 vaccine in newly diagnosed glioma. As for the study in general: In some groups vaccination began 4-6 weeks post-radiotherapy; others received it with temozolomide. Most had both radiotherapy and temozolomide beforehand; others had only one. V12 corresponded to week 35 and V13 to week 47. General study points: Of all patients, 93.3% showed vaccine-induced immune responses.

Using immunoSEQ multiplex PCR, the repertoire was profiled, and TCRdb retains in-frame clones only, with some absent. Seen here are around 94,000 clones, about 90% observed once, and the top ten hold around 0.77%. The CDR3 loop spans 14 amino acids. V dropped 6 bases and J dropped 5 bases, with 16 bases sitting between them. The germline gives CDR1 SNHLY, CDR2 FYNNEI. The time point: week 47, end of study. The content of each vaccine dose was 300 ug of mutant IDH1 20-mer peptide, and topical imiquimod accompanied it. The rearrangement links TRBV2 to TRBJ2-5; D may be TRBD1 (6 bases). The clonotype originates from a woman between 50 and 59 years old with glioma. The specimen comprised PBMCs, sampled from a glioma patient whose treatment included an IDH1 peptide vaccine. In nucleotides, the CDR3 is TGTGCCAGCAGGGGGGCTCTAGGCGCGGAGACCCAGTACTTC. It codes for CASRGALGAETQYF.